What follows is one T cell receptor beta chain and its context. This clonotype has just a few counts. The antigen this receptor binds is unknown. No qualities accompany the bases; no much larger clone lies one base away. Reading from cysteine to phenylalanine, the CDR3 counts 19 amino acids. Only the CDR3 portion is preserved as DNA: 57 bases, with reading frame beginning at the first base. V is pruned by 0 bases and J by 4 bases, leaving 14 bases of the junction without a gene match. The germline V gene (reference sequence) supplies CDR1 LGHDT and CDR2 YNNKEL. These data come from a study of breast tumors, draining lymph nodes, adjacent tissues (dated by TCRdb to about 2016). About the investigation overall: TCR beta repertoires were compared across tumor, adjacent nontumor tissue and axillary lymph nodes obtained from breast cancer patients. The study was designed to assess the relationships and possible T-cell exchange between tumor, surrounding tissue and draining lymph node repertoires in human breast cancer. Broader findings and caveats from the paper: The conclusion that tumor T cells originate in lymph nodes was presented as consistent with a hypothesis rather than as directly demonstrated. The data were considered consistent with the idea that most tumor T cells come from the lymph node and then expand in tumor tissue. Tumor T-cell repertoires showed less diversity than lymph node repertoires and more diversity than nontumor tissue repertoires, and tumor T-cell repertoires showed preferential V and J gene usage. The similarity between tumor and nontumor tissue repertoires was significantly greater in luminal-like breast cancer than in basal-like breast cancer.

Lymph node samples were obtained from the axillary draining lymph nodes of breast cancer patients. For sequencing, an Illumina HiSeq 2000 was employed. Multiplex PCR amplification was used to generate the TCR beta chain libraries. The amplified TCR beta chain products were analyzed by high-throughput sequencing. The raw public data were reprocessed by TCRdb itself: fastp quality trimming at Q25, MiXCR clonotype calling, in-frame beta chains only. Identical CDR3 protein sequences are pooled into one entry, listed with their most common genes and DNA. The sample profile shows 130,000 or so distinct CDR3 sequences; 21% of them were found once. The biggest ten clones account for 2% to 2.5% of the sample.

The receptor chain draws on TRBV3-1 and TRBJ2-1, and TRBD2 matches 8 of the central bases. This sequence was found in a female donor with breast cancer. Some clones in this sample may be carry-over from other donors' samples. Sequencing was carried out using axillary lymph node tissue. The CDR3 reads CASSQDLAGGLGRYNEQFF. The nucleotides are TGTGCCAGCAGCCAAGATCTGGCGGGAGGCCTGGGGCGATACAATGAGCAGTTCTTC.